This T cell receptor (beta chain) was observed in a study of beta chain features in type 1 diabetes. For the study at large: The number of sorted cells examined across all samples was 107,917,701.

CDR3 length: 11 residues. Germline CDR1 DFQATT, CDR2 SNEGSKA (reference sequence). Trimming removed 5 bases at V and 5 bases at J, with 7 bases between. Reverse transcribing all isolated RNA meant expressed TCRB transcripts were sequenced. Sequencing used immunoSEQ multiplex PCR; TCRdb keeps in-frame clones, though not all of them. The table lists under 300,000 clones, roughly 13% of them singletons. Sorted CD4+ subsets: naive, central memory, regulatory, stem cell-like memory (CD45RO/CCR7/CD25/CD127/CD95/CD27 panel). Purity exceeding 95% was reached by all sorted populations. This clone has a handful of counts. Its antigen is currently unknown. General study results and limits: The study found moderately but significantly shorter TCRB CDR3s in all four CD4+ subsets of Type 1 diabetes patients.

Sequencing was performed on naive CD4+ T cells from blood. The chain has TRBV20-1 and TRBJ2-1; D gene unclear. This TCR derives from a man younger than 45 with type 1 diabetes. CDR3 protein: CSASRHNEQFF. The CDR3 DNA reads TGCAGTGCTTCCCGTCACAATGAGCAGTTCTTC.